This TCR beta chain was retrieved from a study of technical replicates of blood from a few donors. The germline V gene has CDR1 SGHDN and CDR2 FVKESK. Trimming at V came to 2 bases and at J to 4 bases, leaving 8 bases not matched to a gene. This CDR3 comprises 17 residues. The assay was immunoSEQ multiplex PCR, and TCRdb's table has in-frame clones only and misses some. The sample consists of about 56,000 clones, about 95% of them appearing once. The chain joins TRBV14 to TRBJ2-1; 10 nucleotides agree with TRBD2. The TCR comes from a human donor in good health. Some clones in this sample may be carry-over from other donors' samples. Sequenced: PBMCs. The chain's CDR3 is CASSQPSGRPPYNEQFF. CDR3 coding DNA: TGTGCCAGCAGCCAACCTAGCGGGAGACCCCCTTACAATGAGCAGTTCTTC.